Shown below are 27 T cell receptor beta chains from a single sample sequenced in a study of CD8+ T cells in alopecia areata. The treatment denotes: oral pan-JAK inhibitor, 5-10 mg twice daily. After isolation, RNA underwent reverse transcription to generate cDNA as the sequencing template. Some clones are missing from TCRdb's copy, which holds only in-frame ones; the method was immunoSEQ multiplex PCR. The sample carries about 120,000 clones, 61% recorded once. The sequenced sample was CD4+ T cells sorted from blood, obtained at week 4, from a patient treated with tofacitinib. All receptors come from a human donor with alopecia areata.

V usage is TRBV29-1 and J usage is TRBJ2-5; 11 bases match TRBD2. Germline V gene sequence: CDR1 SQVTM, CDR2 ANQGSEA. The J segment lost 4 bases and the V segment lost 5 bases, leaving 6 bases of the junction unmatched. The CDR3 runs to 14 residues. For the CDR3, the DNA is TGCAGCGTTTTGGACGGGACTAGCGGAGAGACCCAGTACTTC. This encodes CSVLDGTSGETQYF.

The sample holds a few counts of this clone. This rearrangement joins TRBV29-1 to TRBJ2-7; D may be TRBD1 or TRBD2 (5 bases each). V lost 7 bases and J 0 bases, leaving 13 bases between the germline ends. Germline CDR1 SQVTM, CDR2 ANQGSEA. The CDR3 is 13 residues long. CDR3 DNA: TGCAGCGGACGCCCTGGGGGCTCCTACGAGCAGTACTTC. The encoded protein is CSGRPGGSYEQYF.

The chain links TRBV5-6 to TRBJ2-1; possibly TRBD2 for D (5 bases). The CDR3 sequence is 14 residues long. V was trimmed by 4 bases and J by 4 bases, leaving 12 bases between them. Germline assignment: CDR1 SGHDT and CDR2 YYEEEE. The DNA for the CDR3 is TGTGCCAGCAGCCGGGAACAAGGATACAATGAGCAGTTCTTC. Encoded protein: CASSREQGYNEQFF.

This chain uses TRBV19 with TRBJ1-5, with a weak D call TRBD1 (5 bases). This CDR3 contains 14 residues. V was shortened by 4 bases and J by 3 bases, with 10 bases between the two germline ends. Germline V CDR1 and CDR2: LNHDA, SQIVND (reference sequence). CDR3 DNA: TGTGCCAGTAGTACCCGGGGCTCCAATCAGCCCCAGCATTTT. Encoded protein: CASSTRGSNQPQHF.

This clone turned up a few times. The chain combines TRBV29-1 with TRBJ2-2, with 7 bases fitting TRBD1. Trimming removed 7 bases from V and 6 bases from J; junction bases left unmatched: 5. Looked up from germline, CDR1 is SQVTM and CDR2 is ANQGSEA. The CDR3 totals 12 residues. This CDR3 is CSGRQGSGELFF. The CDR3 bases are TGCAGCGGCCGACAGGGCTCCGGGGAGCTGTTTTTT.

This clone has only a few counts. The chain uses TRBV10-3 and TRBJ2-5; D ambiguous. V lost 3 bases and J lost 5, with 7 bases in between. The CDR3 has 12 amino acids. From germline, CDR1 is ENHRY and CDR2 SYGVKD. This CDR3 is CAISDLRETQYF. The CDR3 DNA reads TGTGCCATCAGTGACCTCCGGGAGACCCAGTACTTC.

This sequence joins TRBV18 and TRBJ2-5; 8 bases fit TRBD1. The CDR3 runs to 15 residues. Unmatched junction bases numbered 8, after V lost 2 bases and J lost 6 bases. Germline V gives CDR1 KGHSH, CDR2 LQKENI. CDR3 DNA sequence: TGTGCCAGCTCACCAGGCCAGGGGGCTGAGAAGACCCAGTACTTC. Its protein product is CASSPGQGAEKTQYF.

The CDR3: CASTHRAGPESVNSPLHF. CDR3 DNA: TGTGCCAGCACCCATCGAGCAGGCCCTGAGAGTGTTAATTCACCCCTCCACTTT. This chain uses TRBV27 with TRBJ1-6; D not certain. V was cut by 7 bases and J by 6 bases, with 25 bases left in between. The CDR3 loop spans 18 amino acids. In germline, CDR1 is MNHEY, CDR2 SMNVEV (reference sequence).

This clone was seen more than once but under ten times. The chain links TRBV7-2 to TRBJ1-2, with D tentatively TRBD1 (6 bases). Germline-derived CDR1 and CDR2 are SGHTA and FQGNSA. The V end lost 1 base, the J end lost 8 bases, and 11 bases lay between the germline ends. The length of the CDR3 is 13 residues. This chain's CDR3 is CASSLGSRGGYTF. Written as DNA, the CDR3 is TGTGCCAGCAGCTTAGGAAGCAGGGGCGGCTACACCTTC.

CDR3 coding DNA: TGTGCCAGCAGCTCCCCCATCGCGGGCCCTACCCAGTTCTTC. Its translation is CASSSPIAGPTQFF. The V gene is TRBV7-2, the J gene TRBJ2-1; possible D gene TRBD2, 5 bases. V was pared by 4 bases and J by 13 bases, with 20 bases between. This CDR3 is 14 amino acids long. The V gene's germline CDR1 is SGHTA and CDR2 FQGNSA. Full variable domain (missing parts from reference TRBV7-2 and TRBJ2-1): GAGVSQSPSNKVTEKGKDVELRCDPISGHTALYWYRQSLGQGLEFLIYFQGNSAPDKSGLPSDRFSAERTGGSVSTLTIQRTQQEDSAVYLCASSSPIAGPTQFFGPGTRLTVL.

The chain recombines TRBV7-2 with TRBJ2-1; TRBD1 aligns across 7 bases. In germline, CDR1 is SGHTA, CDR2 FQGNSA. With V trimmed by 1 base and J by 5 bases, 5 bases remained unmatched. The CDR3 contains 15 residues. Here the CDR3 reads CASSLGDRLHNEQFF. CDR3 sequence (DNA): TGTGCCAGCAGCTTAGGGGACAGACTACACAATGAGCAGTTCTTC.

V and J are TRBV9 and TRBJ2-5; 7 positions match TRBD1. The CDR3 is 14 amino acids. Germline V gene data show CDR1 as SGDLS and CDR2 as YYNGEE. V shed 3 bases, J shed 1 base, and the junction held 3 bases outside the gene matches. The CDR3 DNA is TGTGCCAGCAGCGGCGGACAGGTCCAAGAGACCCAGTACTTC. Amino acid sequence: CASSGGQVQETQYF.

This rearrangement joins TRBV7-2 to TRBJ2-5; 9 bases are shared with TRBD1. CDR3 length: 18 amino acids. CDR1 and CDR2 (germline): SGHTA, FQGNSA. The J segment lost 3 bases and the V segment lost 1 base, leaving 12 bases of the junction unmatched. CDR3 sequence: CASSLESWGTGNEETQYF. As DNA, the CDR3 is TGTGCCAGCAGCTTAGAATCTTGGGGGACAGGGAATGAAGAGACCCAGTACTTC.

The table lists this clone with a few counts. The rearrangement links TRBV23-1 to TRBJ1-6; D is possibly TRBD1 (5 bases). TRBV23-1 is labeled an ORF, and its function is uncertain. Trimming left V 8 bases short and J 5 bases short, with 13 bases between. The CDR3 length is 14 residues. In DNA form, the CDR3 reads TGCGCCAGCGGCCAGGGCAGACATAATTCACCCCTCCACTTT. Translation gives CASGQGRHNSPLHF.

The chain has TRBV10-3 and TRBJ1-1, with D maybe TRBD1 (6 bases). This CDR3 region has 13 residues. V was clipped by 8 bases and J by 0 bases, with 10 bases between them. Per germline, CDR1 ENHRY and CDR2 SYGVKD. As DNA, the CDR3 is TGTGCCATCTCGGACAGCCTGAACACTGAAGCTTTCTTT. Translation: CAISDSLNTEAFF.

The chain combines TRBV30 with TRBJ2-5; D call uncertain. The CDR3 consists of 14 residues. The V gene lost 3 bases and the J gene lost 1 base, with 12 bases spanning the gap. CDR1 GTSNPN and CDR2 SVGIG come from the germline V gene (reference sequence). CDR3 nucleotides: TGTGCCTGGAGCGCAACGCGGCGCCAAGAGACCCAGTACTTC. This translates into CAWSATRRQETQYF. Filled out from reference TRBV30 and TRBJ2-5, the complete variable domain reads SQTIHQWPATLVQPVGSPLSLECTVEGTSNPNLYWYRQAAGRGLQLLFYSVGIGQISSEVPQNLSASRPQDRQFILSSKKLLLSDSGFYLCAWSATRRQETQYFGPGTRLLVL.

This clone was recorded once. The J gene is TRBJ2-3, the V gene TRBV4-1; no reliable D call. The length of the CDR3 is 14 residues. V was pared by 0 bases and J by 2 bases, with 6 bases between. Germline assignment: CDR1 MGHRA and CDR2 YSYEKL. The CDR3 DNA reads TGCGCCAGCAGCCAAGACTATTTCACAGATACGCAGTATTTT. This sequence encodes CASSQDYFTDTQYF.

This clone was recorded a few times. This chain uses TRBV29-1 with TRBJ2-5, with no clear D. V was pared by 0 bases and J by 4 bases, with 0 bases between. CDR3 length equals 10 residues. Per germline, CDR1 SQVTM and CDR2 ANQGSEA. The CDR3 coding sequence is TGCAGCGTTGAAGAAGAGACCCAGTACTTC. Translation gives CSVEEETQYF. Drawing the rest from reference TRBV29-1 and TRBJ2-5, the complete variable domain is SAVISQKPSRDICQRGTSLTIQCQVDSQVTMMFWYRQQPGQSLTLIATANQGSEATYESGFVIDKFPISRPNLTFSTLTVSNMSPEDSSIYLCSVEEETQYFGPGTRLLVL.

This clone was seen only a few times. V and J are TRBV29-1 and TRBJ2-7; 9 bases line up with TRBD1. After removal of 6 bases from V and 4 bases from J, the junction contained 7 bases not matched to a gene. CDR1 and CDR2 (germline): SQVTM, ANQGSEA. There are 13 residues in the CDR3. This chain's CDR3 is CSVTPGQGYEQYF. CDR3 in DNA: TGCAGCGTCACGCCGGGACAGGGATACGAGCAGTACTTC.

This clone rates as medium-sized (0.01 to 0.1%). The V and J genes are TRBV7-2 and TRBJ1-5; D unresolved. The germline CDR1 and CDR2 sequences are SGHTA and FQGNSA. The CDR3 runs to 13 residues. V lost 4 bases to trimming and J lost 4 bases, with 8 bases between them. The CDR3 DNA reads as TGTGCCAGCAGCTCAGTGCAGAATCAGCCCCAGCATTTT. Translation: CASSSVQNQPQHF. Using reference TRBV7-2 and TRBJ1-5 for the parts outside the CDR3, the full variable domain is GAGVSQSPSNKVTEKGKDVELRCDPISGHTALYWYRQSLGQGLEFLIYFQGNSAPDKSGLPSDRFSAERTGGSVSTLTIQRTQQEDSAVYLCASSSVQNQPQHFGDGTRLSIL.

The chain uses TRBV25-1 and TRBJ1-1; TRBD1 matches 9 bases. This CDR3 spans 15 amino acids. The trim removed 3 bases at V and 3 bases at J, leaving 5 bases unmatched. CDR1 is MGHDK and CDR2 is SYGVNS in the germline V gene. The CDR3 reads CASSDTGGAHTEAFF. Written as DNA, the CDR3 is TGTGCCAGCAGTGATACAGGGGGCGCCCACACTGAAGCTTTCTTT.

This clone appeared once. The genes are TRBV4-2 and TRBJ2-7; 11 bases fit TRBD1. The V gene's germline CDR1 is LGHNA and CDR2 YNFKEQ. There are 16 residues in the CDR3. V lost 2 bases to trimming and J lost 3 bases; unmatched junction nucleotides: 6. The CDR3 nucleotides are TGTGCCAGCAGCCAACAATACGGGACAGGGGGCTACGAGCAGTACTTC. Translated: CASSQQYGTGGYEQYF.

V usage is TRBV10-3 and J usage is TRBJ2-1; D ambiguous. Germline-derived CDR1 and CDR2 are ENHRY and SYGVKD. V lost 3 bases and J lost 0, with 9 bases in between. This CDR3 is 15 amino acids long. The CDR3 nucleotides are TGTGCCATCAGTGAACCCACCCACTCCTACAATGAGCAGTTCTTC. This codes for CAISEPTHSYNEQFF.

This clone has just a few counts. This chain links TRBV19 with TRBJ1-2; D remains unclear. Germline CDR1 LNHDA, CDR2 SQIVND (reference sequence). This CDR3 is built from 13 residues. V lost 3 bases and J 5 bases, leaving 10 bases between the germline ends. The CDR3 protein is CASSIRHSYGYTF. In nucleotides, the CDR3 is TGTGCCAGTAGTATTCGACATTCGTATGGCTACACCTTC.

This clone was found a few times. V is TRBV9 and J is TRBJ1-2; D perhaps matches TRBD1 (5 bases). V gave up 3 bases and J gave up 4 bases, with 13 bases separating them. Germline values: CDR1 SGDLS, CDR2 YYNGEE. The CDR3 has 14 amino acids. Written as DNA, the CDR3 is TGTGCCAGCAGCGGGGAGAAAGGGGCCTATGGCTACACCTTC. Translated: CASSGEKGAYGYTF.

The V call is TRBV29-1, the J call TRBJ2-5; D is unresolved. V was trimmed by 6 bases and J by 5 bases, leaving 10 bases between them. Germline V gene data show CDR1 as SQVTM and CDR2 as ANQGSEA. This CDR3 has 11 amino acids. This CDR3 is CSVTKVETQYF. As DNA, the CDR3 is TGCAGCGTAACTAAAGTCGAGACCCAGTACTTC.

The J gene is TRBJ2-1, the V gene TRBV2, with 13 bases aligning to TRBD2. The CDR3 runs to 15 residues. V gave up 4 bases and J gave up 6 bases; unmatched junction bases: 3. Germline lookup yields CDR1 SNHLY and CDR2 FYNNEI. CDR3 bases: TGTGCCAGCAGTGCGACTAGCGGGAGGCCCAATGAGCAGTTCTTC. Protein sequence: CASSATSGRPNEQFF.